Presented here are 20 T cell receptor beta chains from one specimen sequenced in a study of blood T cell repertoires in COVID-19. Libraries were prepared by immunoSEQ multiplex PCR; TCRdb keeps only in-frame clonotypes and omits some of them. Of 310,000 or so clones listed, roughly 90% are singletons. Sequences were obtained from PBMCs or T cells enriched from blood (not recorded which). These TCRs come from a woman aged 25 to 39 who had recovered from COVID-19.

In DNA, the CDR3 is TGTGCCTGGAGGGCGGGTTCTGAAGCTTTCTTT. Its protein product is CAWRAGSEAFF. The chain has TRBV30 and TRBJ1-1, with no clear D. The CDR3 extends over 11 amino acids. Trimming left V 3 bases short and J 6 bases short, with 8 bases between. CDR1 and CDR2 (germline): GTSNPN, SVGIG (reference sequence). Complete variable domain (other parts from reference TRBV30 and TRBJ1-1): SQTIHQWPATLVQPVGSPLSLECTVEGTSNPNLYWYRQAAGRGLQLLFYSVGIGQISSEVPQNLSASRPQDRQFILSSKKLLLSDSGFYLCAWRAGSEAFFGQGTRLTVV.

V and J are TRBV30 and TRBJ1-1; D is possibly TRBD1 (5 bases). The CDR3 length is 14 residues. With 2 bases removed from V and 0 bases from J, the gap between germline ends came to 10 bases. The germline gives CDR1 GTSNPN, CDR2 SVGIG (reference sequence). The CDR3, as DNA: TGTGCCTGGAGTAGGGGTGTTATGAACACTGAAGCTTTCTTT. It is translated as CAWSRGVMNTEAFF.

This rearrangement joins TRBV13 to TRBJ2-7, with 7 bases identical to TRBD1. V shed 4 bases and J 2 bases; nucleotides not matched to a gene: 11. The CDR3 has 16 residues. Germline V gives CDR1 PRHDT, CDR2 FYEKMQ (reference sequence). The CDR3 DNA is TGTGCCAGCAGCTCTTACTTGACAGGGATCCCCTACGAGCAGTACTTC. Protein: CASSSYLTGIPYEQYF.

V gene TRBV4-2 combines with J gene TRBJ2-5; 9 bases align to TRBD2. The CDR3 runs to 15 residues. Germline CDR1 is LGHNA and CDR2 is YNFKEQ. The V and J ends lost 4 bases and 5 bases, in that order; junction bases with no gene match: 8. The CDR3 sequence: CASSPGVAGAETQYF. For the CDR3, the DNA is TGTGCCAGCAGCCCCGGGGTAGCGGGAGCCGAGACCCAGTACTTC.

This chain uses TRBV2 with TRBJ2-7; D is ambiguous. This CDR3 is 13 amino acids long. V gave up 4 bases and J gave up 4 bases, with 11 bases separating them. Looked up from germline, CDR1 is SNHLY and CDR2 is FYNNEI. The CDR3 DNA follows: TGTGCCAGCAGTGTTCATCCCCAATACGAGCAGTACTTC. Translating gives CASSVHPQYEQYF.

This chain links TRBV7-2 with TRBJ1-5; unclear D gene. Germline V lookup: CDR1 SGHTA, CDR2 FQGNSA. The germline V and J ends were trimmed by 3 bases and 5 bases, with 8 bases remaining between them. The CDR3 spans 13 residues. As DNA, the CDR3 is TGTGCCAGCAGCTTTTACAGTGATCAGCCCCAGCATTTT. It codes for CASSFYSDQPQHF.

The rearrangement links TRBV19 to TRBJ1-1, with D tentatively TRBD1 (5 bases). This CDR3 region has 13 residues. Germline values: CDR1 LNHDA, CDR2 SQIVND (reference sequence). The germline V and J ends were trimmed by 7 bases and 8 bases, with 17 bases remaining between them. As DNA, the CDR3 is TGTGCCAGTAAGACGGGGGAGCCGCGGGAAGCTTTCTTT. Its translation is CASKTGEPREAFF. Full variable domain (remainder filled in from reference TRBV19 and TRBJ1-1): DGGITQSPKYLFRKEGQNVTLSCEQNLNHDAMYWYRQDPGQGLRLIYYSQIVNDFQKGDIAEGYSVSREKKESFPLTVTSAQKNPTAFYLCASKTGEPREAFFGQGTRLTVV.

The rearrangement links TRBV28 to TRBJ2-1; TRBD2 matches at 15 bases. Germline trimming cut 6 bases from V and 0 bases from J; bases unmatched to any gene: 12. Germline V gives CDR1 MDHEN, CDR2 SYDVKM. This CDR3 is built from 20 residues. The CDR3 DNA sequence: TGTGCCAGCAGGCCCCCTAGGACTAGCGGGAGGGAGACCTCCTACAATGAGCAGTTCTTC. Encoded protein: CASRPPRTSGRETSYNEQFF.

The genes are TRBV7-4 and TRBJ1-5; TRBD1 matches at 10 bases. CDR3 length: 15 amino acids. V gave up 4 bases and J gave up 7 bases; unmatched junction bases: 7. The V gene's germline CDR1 is SGHVT and CDR2 SQSDAQ. CDR3 region: CASSYRQGALQPQHF. The CDR3, as DNA: TGTGCCAGCAGCTACCGACAGGGGGCTTTGCAGCCCCAGCATTTT.

The chain recombines TRBV7-2 with TRBJ2-2; 7 nucleotides line up with TRBD1. The germline V gene has CDR1 SGHTA and CDR2 FQGNSA. The CDR3 extends over 14 amino acids. Trimming removed 5 bases from V and 7 bases from J; junction bases left unmatched: 7. The CDR3 DNA follows: TGTGCCAGCAGCCTTACAGGGGCGGGCGGGGAGCTGTTTTTT. Residues: CASSLTGAGGELFF.

V and J are TRBV7-9 and TRBJ2-6, with 7 bases lining up with TRBD1. The CDR3 sequence is 17 residues long. The germline gives CDR1 SEHNR, CDR2 FQNEAQ (reference sequence). V trimming: 3 bases; J trimming: 0 bases; junction bases outside the gene matches: 5. Written as DNA, the CDR3 is TGTGCCAGCAGCTTCCTGGACAGGAGCTCTGGGGCCAACGTCCTGACTTTC. Translation gives CASSFLDRSSGANVLTF. Full variable domain (remainder filled in from reference TRBV7-9 and TRBJ2-6): DTGVSQNPRHKITKRGQNVTFRCDPISEHNRLYWYRQTLGQGPEFLTYFQNEAQLEKSRLLSDRFSAERPKGSFSTLEIQRTEQGDSAMYLCASSFLDRSSGANVLTFGAGSRLTVL.

This rearrangement joins TRBV6-5 to TRBJ1-4; unclear D gene. V gave up 5 bases and J gave up 8 bases, with 3 bases separating them. Germline CDR1 is MNHEY and CDR2 is SVGAGI. This CDR3 has 10 residues. CDR3 DNA: TGTGCCAGCAGTCTGGAAAAACTGTTTTTT. Amino acids: CASSLEKLFF.

The rearrangement joins TRBV6-2 or TRBV6-3 to TRBJ2-2; D unresolved. This CDR3 is 14 amino acids long. V lost 5 bases, J lost 0 bases, and 7 bases lay in between. Germline values: CDR1 MNHEY, CDR2 SVGEGT. Here the CDR3 DNA reads TGTGCCAGCAGTCGTATTACGAACACCGGGGAGCTGTTTTTT. Translating gives CASSRITNTGELFF.

The V and J genes are TRBV30 and TRBJ1-1; D not certain. The V gene lost 2 bases and the J gene lost 1 base, with 11 bases spanning the gap. The CDR3 loop spans 14 amino acids. Germline assignment: CDR1 GTSNPN and CDR2 SVGIG (reference sequence). The CDR3 is CAWSLGPGNTEAFF. DNA for the CDR3: TGTGCCTGGAGTCTCGGTCCGGGGAACACTGAAGCTTTCTTT. The full variable domain, in which reference TRBV30 and TRBJ1-1 provide the parts outside the CDR3, is SQTIHQWPATLVQPVGSPLSLECTVEGTSNPNLYWYRQAAGRGLQLLFYSVGIGQISSEVPQNLSASRPQDRQFILSSKKLLLSDSGFYLCAWSLGPGNTEAFFGQGTRLTVV.

J is TRBJ1-2 and V is TRBV5-8; TRBD1 is a possible D gene (6 bases). The V end lost 0 bases, the J end lost 4 bases, and 10 bases lay between the germline ends. Germline assignment: CDR1 SGHTS and CDR2 YDEGEE. This CDR3 has 14 residues. For the CDR3, the DNA is TGTGCCAGCAGCTTGGAATCCAGGGGCTATGGCTACACCTTC. This sequence encodes CASSLESRGYGYTF. Full variable domain (outside the CDR3, taken from reference TRBV5-8 and TRBJ1-2): EAGVTQSPTHLIKTRGQQATLRCSPISGHTSVYWYQQALGLGLQFLLWYDEGEERNRGNFPPRFSGRQFPNYSSELNVNALELEDSALYLCASSLESRGYGYTFGSGTRLTVV.

The chain uses TRBV30 and TRBJ1-2; D call uncertain. The V gene lost 1 base and the J gene lost 2 bases, with 11 bases spanning the gap. This CDR3 has 14 residues. CDR1 is GTSNPN, CDR2 SVGIG, per germline (reference sequence). The CDR3 reads CAWSETTSNYGYTF. The CDR3 region has the DNA TGTGCCTGGAGTGAGACTACATCGAACTATGGCTACACCTTC.

The chain employs TRBV19 and TRBJ1-5, with 8 bases that match TRBD1. The CDR3 covers 15 residues. J was trimmed by 3 bases and V by 4 bases; bases with no gene match: 5. CDR1 is LNHDA and CDR2 is SQIVND in the germline V gene (reference sequence). The DNA of the CDR3 is TGTGCCAGTAGTAAATCAGGGGGCCTCAATCAGCCCCAGCATTTT. Protein sequence: CASSKSGGLNQPQHF.

The chain joins TRBV19 to TRBJ1-5; possibly TRBD1 for D (5 bases). The V end was cut by 4 bases, the J end by 5 bases, with 9 bases between. CDR3 length: 13 amino acids. Germline lookup yields CDR1 LNHDA and CDR2 SQIVND (reference sequence). The CDR3 nucleotides read TGTGCCAGTAGTAGGTGGGGCGATCAGCCCCAGCATTTT. Protein: CASSRWGDQPQHF.

The rearrangement joins TRBV28 to TRBJ2-7, with TRBD1 matching 9 bases. The germline V gene encodes CDR1 MDHEN and CDR2 SYDVKM. CDR3 length: 15 residues. Germline trimming cut 3 bases from V and 3 bases from J; bases unmatched to any gene: 6. CDR3 in amino acids: CASSLTRDRDYEQYF. The CDR3 coding sequence is TGTGCCAGCAGTTTGACCCGGGACAGGGACTACGAGCAGTACTTC.

The chain has TRBV6-7 and TRBJ1-4; D gene ambiguous. TRBV6-7 qualifies as an ORF whose function is uncertain. V gave up 5 bases and J gave up 13 bases, with 26 bases separating them. The CDR3 extends over 16 amino acids. CDR3 nucleotides: TGTGCCAGCAGTAGCACCTTCCTCGTGAGCCTTGAGGTACTGTTTTTT. Translated: CASSSTFLVSLEVLFF.